The 19 T cell receptor beta chains reported below all come from one sample, sequenced in a study of shared clonotypes between healthy human individuals. TCRdb's table, derived via immunoSEQ multiplex PCR, lists solely in-frame clones and lacks some. The sample carries 2 million to 2.5 million clones, about 92% recorded once. The naive CD8 population came from CD45RO-negative cells selected for CCR7, without terminally differentiated effector memory CD45RA+ cells. The sequencing sample was made of naive CD8+ T cells from PBMCs. The source is a man younger than 30 in good health. Some clones in this sample may be carry-over from other donors' samples.

In nucleotides, the CDR3 is TGCGCCAGCAGCAAGCTAGCGGGAGTTTGGTATGAGCAGTTCTTC. Translating it yields CASSKLAGVWYEQFF. V is TRBV4-1 and J is TRBJ2-1; TRBD2 matches at 10 bases. The CDR3 has 15 residues. In germline, CDR1 is MGHRA, CDR2 YSYEKL. Trimming took 5 bases from V and 8 from J; bases not matched to a gene: 9.

About this clone: Other DNA sequences from this sample encode an identical CDR3 as well. The chain has TRBV5-1 and TRBJ1-1, with unresolved D. Trimming removed 5 bases at V and 1 base at J, with 9 bases between. This CDR3 spans 13 amino acids. Germline V CDR1 and CDR2: SGHRS, YFSETQ. This CDR3 is CASREGGNTEAFF. The CDR3 DNA follows: TGCGCCAGCAGAGAGGGCGGGAACACTGAAGCTTTCTTT. Full variable domain (outside the CDR3, taken from reference TRBV5-1 and TRBJ1-1): KAGVTQTPRYLIKTRGQQVTLSCSPISGHRSVSWYQQTPGQGLQFLFEYFSETQRNKGNFPGRFSGRQFSNSRSEMNVSTLELGDSALYLCASREGGNTEAFFGQGTRLTVV.

The genes are TRBV29-1 and TRBJ1-1; D is unclear. The CDR3 totals 12 residues. From germline, CDR1 is SQVTM and CDR2 ANQGSEA. Trimming stripped 3 bases from V and 3 bases from J, with 8 bases between. The CDR3 DNA reads TGCAGCGTTGAGGTTCGGTACACTGAAGCTTTCTTT. It translates to CSVEVRYTEAFF.

DNA of the CDR3: TGTGCCAGCAGTTCTCCAAAGGAAGGGCGTTTCGAAAAACTGTTTTTT. It yields the protein CASSSPKEGRFEKLFF. The gene calls are TRBV28 and TRBJ1-4; D is uncertain. Germline V lookup: CDR1 MDHEN, CDR2 SYDVKM. Trimming cost V 4 bases and J 8 bases, with 20 bases left between them. The CDR3 consists of 16 residues.

The gene calls are TRBV25-1 and TRBJ2-2, with TRBD1 identical over 8 bases. This CDR3 is built from 15 residues. The germline V gene has CDR1 MGHDK and CDR2 SYGVNS. The trim removed 7 bases at V and 0 bases at J, leaving 4 bases unmatched. In DNA form, the CDR3 reads TGTGCCAGCACTGACAGGGGCCCGAACACCGGGGAGCTGTTTTTT. It encodes CASTDRGPNTGELFF.

The rearrangement uses TRBV4-3 and TRBJ2-7; the D gene is possibly TRBD2 (5 bases). Trimming left V 2 bases short and J 1 base short, with 15 bases between. CDR1 is LGHNA, CDR2 YSLEER, per germline. The CDR3 covers 16 residues. Here the CDR3 reads CASSQSPAGFSYEQYF. In DNA form, the CDR3 reads TGCGCCAGCAGCCAATCCCCGGCGGGTTTTTCCTACGAGCAGTACTTC.

This rearrangement joins TRBV5-1 to TRBJ2-2, with 10 positions matching TRBD2. This CDR3 has 17 amino acids. In germline, CDR1 is SGHRS, CDR2 YFSETQ. The ends lost 9 bases at V and 6 bases at J; junction bases unmatched: 17. For the CDR3, the DNA is TGCGCCACCCGACGGCTAGCGGGAGCCCCTAACCCCGGGGAGCTGTTTTTT. Protein: CATRRLAGAPNPGELFF. Full variable domain (missing parts from reference TRBV5-1 and TRBJ2-2): KAGVTQTPRYLIKTRGQQVTLSCSPISGHRSVSWYQQTPGQGLQFLFEYFSETQRNKGNFPGRFSGRQFSNSRSEMNVSTLELGDSALYLCATRRLAGAPNPGELFFGEGSRLTVL.

J is TRBJ2-2 and V is TRBV6-5; TRBD1 or TRBD2 may be the D gene (5 bases each). Between the trimmed V and J ends, which lost 3 bases and 7 bases, there was a span of 18 bases. This CDR3 spans 16 amino acids. Germline CDR1 MNHEY, CDR2 SVGAGI. The CDR3 here is CASSYRGDSWIGELFF. In nucleotides, the CDR3 is TGTGCCAGCAGTTATAGGGGAGACAGCTGGATCGGGGAGCTGTTTTTT.

The CDR3 protein is CASRDGHYEQYF. The CDR3 DNA is TGTGCCAGCCGGGACGGACACTACGAGCAGTACTTC. The chain links TRBV27 to TRBJ2-7, with D perhaps matching TRBD1 or TRBD2 (5 bases each). The length of the CDR3 is 12 residues. Trimming removed 8 bases at V and 3 bases at J, with 11 bases between. Germline CDR1 and CDR2: MNHEY and SMNVEV (reference sequence).

This clone has more than one count but fewer than ten. This rearrangement joins TRBV7-9 to TRBJ1-1, with D unclear. Trimming pared 7 bases from V and 5 bases from J, leaving 11 bases between. The CDR3 contains 12 residues. Germline values: CDR1 SEHNR, CDR2 FQNEAQ (reference sequence). The CDR3 nucleotides read TGTGCCAGCATGTGGGCCCCTACTGAAGCTTTCTTT. This encodes CASMWAPTEAFF.

Comment on this clone: The same CDR3 can be traced to other DNA sequences in this sample. The chain employs TRBV9 and TRBJ2-1; 8 bases agree with TRBD2. Germline lookup yields CDR1 SGDLS and CDR2 YYNGEE. This CDR3 has 15 amino acids. Trimming cost V 0 bases and J 7 bases; bases outside gene matches: 6. CDR3 sequence: CASSVAGGPGNEQFF. The CDR3 nucleotides read TGTGCCAGCAGCGTAGCGGGAGGGCCGGGGAATGAGCAGTTCTTC. The full variable domain, with the rest looked up from reference TRBV9 and TRBJ2-1, is DSGVTQTPKHLITATGQRVTLRCSPRSGDLSVYWYQQSLDQGLQFLIQYYNGEERAKGNILERFSAQQFPDLHSELNLSSLELGDSALYFCASSVAGGPGNEQFFGPGTRLTVL.

This clone was observed a single time. The J gene is TRBJ1-4, the V gene TRBV7-6, with D possibly being TRBD1 (5 bases). This CDR3 has 15 amino acids. Trimming took 0 bases from V and 5 from J, leaving 10 bases between them. The germline V gene has CDR1 SGHVS and CDR2 FNYEAQ. CDR3 DNA: TGTGCCAGCAGCTTAGCGAGGGGACTGAATGAAAAACTGTTTTTT. It specifies CASSLARGLNEKLFF.

The rearrangement uses TRBV13 and TRBJ2-7; 7 bases map to TRBD1. The V gene's germline CDR1 is PRHDT and CDR2 FYEKMQ (reference sequence). J was trimmed by 9 bases and V by 4 bases; bases with no gene match: 12. The CDR3 spans 14 residues. The CDR3 DNA sequence: TGTGCCAGCAGCTCCGGGACAGACCCCTTCGGGCAGTACTTC. Its protein is CASSSGTDPFGQYF.

The gene calls are TRBV28 and TRBJ1-1, with a tentative D call TRBD1 (5 bases). This CDR3 is built from 14 residues. Germline CDR1 and CDR2: MDHEN and SYDVKM. Here the CDR3 reads CVTRASQRGTEAFF. In DNA form, the CDR3 reads TGTGTTACGAGGGCCAGCCAGAGGGGCACTGAAGCTTTCTTT. The variable domain in full, completed from reference TRBV28 and TRBJ1-1, reads DVKVTQSSRYLVKRTGEKVFLECVQDMDHENMFWYRQDPGLGLRLIYFSYDVKMKEKGDIPEGYSVSREKKERFSLILESASTNQTSMYLCVTRASQRGTEAFFGQGTRLTVV.

The CDR3 DNA reads as TGTGCCAGCAGCTTAGGGGGGTCTCGCGAGCAGTACTTC. Protein sequence: CASSLGGSREQYF. J is TRBJ2-7 and V is TRBV11-3, with D tentatively TRBD1 or TRBD2 (5 bases each). The V gene's germline CDR1 is SGHNT and CDR2 YENEEA. The CDR3 loop spans 13 amino acids. Trimming cost V 1 base and J 6 bases, with 10 bases left between them. The variable domain in full, with the rest retrieved from reference TRBV11-3 and TRBJ2-7, is EAGVVQSPRYKIIEKKQPVAFWCNPISGHNTLYWYLQNLGQGPELLIRYENEEAVDDSQLPKDRFSAERLKGVDSTLKIQPAELGDSAVYLCASSLGGSREQYFGPGTRLTVT.

The chain employs TRBV11-2 and TRBJ2-3; no clear D. Germline values: CDR1 SGHAT, CDR2 FQNNGV. V dropped 7 bases and J dropped 4 bases, with 6 bases sitting between them. CDR3 length equals 11 residues. The CDR3 here is CASKGPDTQYF. The CDR3 DNA follows: TGTGCCAGCAAGGGTCCAGATACGCAGTATTTT. Looking up the rest from reference TRBV11-2 and TRBJ2-3 gives the full variable domain: EAGVAQSPRYKIIEKRQSVAFWCNPISGHATLYWYQQILGQGPKLLIQFQNNGVVDDSQLPKDRFSAERLKGVDSTLKIQPAKLEDSAVYLCASKGPDTQYFGPGTRLTVL.

This clone was seen a few times. The V gene is TRBV7-9, the J gene TRBJ1-1, with D uncertain. The V end was cut by 6 bases, the J end by 3 bases, with 11 bases between. CDR3 length equals 13 residues. Germline CDR1 is SEHNR and CDR2 is FQNEAQ (reference sequence). The CDR3 DNA is TGTGCCAGCAGGGTCGACCGGTACACTGAAGCTTTCTTT. Translating gives CASRVDRYTEAFF.

The J gene is TRBJ2-1, the V gene TRBV7-3; 7 bases are shared with TRBD2. The germline V gene has CDR1 SGHTA and CDR2 FQGTGA. The CDR3 is made up of 15 amino acids. J gave up 5 bases and V 5 bases, and 9 bases lay outside the gene matches. CDR3 nucleotide sequence: TGTGCCAGCAGCCGATTCATTAGCGGGCACAATGAGCAGTTCTTC. Protein: CASSRFISGHNEQFF.

The V gene is TRBV7-2, the J gene TRBJ2-7; D remains unclear. Germline V gene sequence: CDR1 SGHTA, CDR2 FQGNSA. This CDR3 is built from 12 residues. With 5 bases removed from V and 6 bases from J, the gap between germline ends came to 11 bases. The CDR3 DNA is TGTGCCAGCAGCATCACAGCCGTCGAGCAGTACTTC. This codes for CASSITAVEQYF. The full variable domain, in which reference TRBV7-2 and TRBJ2-7 provide the parts outside the CDR3, is GAGVSQSPSNKVTEKGKDVELRCDPISGHTALYWYRQSLGQGLEFLIYFQGNSAPDKSGLPSDRFSAERTGGSVSTLTIQRTQQEDSAVYLCASSITAVEQYFGPGTRLTVT.